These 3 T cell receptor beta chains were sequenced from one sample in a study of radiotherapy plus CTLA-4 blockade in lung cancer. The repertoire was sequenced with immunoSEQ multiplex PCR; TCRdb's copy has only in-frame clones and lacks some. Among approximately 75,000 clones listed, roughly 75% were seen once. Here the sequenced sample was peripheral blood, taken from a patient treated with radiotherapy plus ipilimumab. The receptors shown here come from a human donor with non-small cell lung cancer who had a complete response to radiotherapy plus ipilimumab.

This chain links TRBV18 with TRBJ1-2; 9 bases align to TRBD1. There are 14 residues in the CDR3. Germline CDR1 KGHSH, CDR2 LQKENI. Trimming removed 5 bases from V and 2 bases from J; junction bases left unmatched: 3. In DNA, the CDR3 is TGTGCCAGCTCAGGGGACAGGGCAAACTATGGCTACACCTTC. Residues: CASSGDRANYGYTF.

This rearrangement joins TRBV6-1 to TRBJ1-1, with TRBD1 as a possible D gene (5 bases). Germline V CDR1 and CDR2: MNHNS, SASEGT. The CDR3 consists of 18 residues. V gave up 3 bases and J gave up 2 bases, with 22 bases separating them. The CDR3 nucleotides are TGTGCCAGCAGTGAGGTCGTTCGCCCCTTACAGGCTAACACTGAAGCTTTCTTT. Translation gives CASSEVVRPLQANTEAFF.

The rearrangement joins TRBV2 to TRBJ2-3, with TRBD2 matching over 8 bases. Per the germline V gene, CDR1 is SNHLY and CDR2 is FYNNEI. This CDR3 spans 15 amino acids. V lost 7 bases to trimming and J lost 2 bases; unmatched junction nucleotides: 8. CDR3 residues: CASNPSGFITDTQYF. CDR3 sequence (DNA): TGTGCCAGCAACCCTAGCGGGTTCATCACAGATACGCAGTATTTT.